This paragraph covers one T cell receptor beta chain sequence. This sample was included in a study of CD8+CD57+ T cells in acquired aplastic anemia. Patients sequenced had flow cytometry evidence of CD8+CD57+ cell expansion. Genomic DNA templated the TCR beta VDJ and CDR3 profiling. In TCRdb, the reads were re-called with MiXCR into one record per CDR3 protein. The repertoire includes around 200,000 distinct CDR3 sequences, 65% of them detected once, and roughly 64% sits in the top ten. This CDR3 region has 17 residues. Germline CDR1 and CDR2: SGHTA and FQGNSA. Trimming cost V 1 base and J 4 bases; bases outside gene matches: 8.

The receptor's source is a human donor with aplastic anemia. Material: sorted CD4+, CD8+, or CD8+CD57+ T cells (not recorded which) from PBMCs. The chain combines TRBV7-2 with TRBJ2-1, with 9 bases fitting TRBD2. Written as DNA, the CDR3 is TGTGCCAGCAGCTTAGGGGGGCTGCGGGGGGGTTACAATGAGCAGTTCTTC. Protein: CASSLGGLRGGYNEQFF.